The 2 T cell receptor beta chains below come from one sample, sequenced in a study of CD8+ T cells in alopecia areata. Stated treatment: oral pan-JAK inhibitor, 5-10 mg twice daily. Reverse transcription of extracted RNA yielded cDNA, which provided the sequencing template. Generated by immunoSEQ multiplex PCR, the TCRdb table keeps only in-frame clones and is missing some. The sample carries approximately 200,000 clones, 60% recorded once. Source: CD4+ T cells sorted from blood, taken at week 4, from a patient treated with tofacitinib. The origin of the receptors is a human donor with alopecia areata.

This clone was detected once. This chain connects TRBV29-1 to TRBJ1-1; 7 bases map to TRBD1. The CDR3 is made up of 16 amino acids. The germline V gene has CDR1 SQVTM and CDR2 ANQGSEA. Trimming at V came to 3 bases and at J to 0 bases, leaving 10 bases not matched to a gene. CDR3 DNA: TGCAGCGTTGATGGGAGGGGGCTTATTATGAACACTGAAGCTTTCTTT. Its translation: CSVDGRGLIMNTEAFF.

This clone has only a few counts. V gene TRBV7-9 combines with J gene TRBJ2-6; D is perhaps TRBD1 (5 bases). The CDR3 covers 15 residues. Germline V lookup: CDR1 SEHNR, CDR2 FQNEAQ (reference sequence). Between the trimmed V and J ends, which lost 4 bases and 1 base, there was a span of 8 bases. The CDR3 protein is CASSSSGSGANVLTF. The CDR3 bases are TGTGCCAGCAGCTCCTCAGGGTCTGGGGCCAACGTCCTGACTTTC.